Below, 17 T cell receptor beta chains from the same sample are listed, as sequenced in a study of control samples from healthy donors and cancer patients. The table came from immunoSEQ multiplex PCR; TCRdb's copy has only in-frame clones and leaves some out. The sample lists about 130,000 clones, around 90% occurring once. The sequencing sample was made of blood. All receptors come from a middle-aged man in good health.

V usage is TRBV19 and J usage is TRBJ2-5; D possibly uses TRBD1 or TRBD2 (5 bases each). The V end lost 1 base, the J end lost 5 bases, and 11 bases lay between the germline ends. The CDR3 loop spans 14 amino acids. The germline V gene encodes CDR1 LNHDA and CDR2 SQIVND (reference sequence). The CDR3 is CASSIVGERETQYF. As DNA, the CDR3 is TGTGCCAGTAGTATAGTAGGGGAGAGGGAGACCCAGTACTTC.

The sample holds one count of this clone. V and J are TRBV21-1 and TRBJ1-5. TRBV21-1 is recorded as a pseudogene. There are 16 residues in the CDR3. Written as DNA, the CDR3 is TGTGCCAGCAGCAACACCCTAACATCTTACAATCAGCCCCAGCATTTT. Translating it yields CASSNTLTSYNQPQHF.

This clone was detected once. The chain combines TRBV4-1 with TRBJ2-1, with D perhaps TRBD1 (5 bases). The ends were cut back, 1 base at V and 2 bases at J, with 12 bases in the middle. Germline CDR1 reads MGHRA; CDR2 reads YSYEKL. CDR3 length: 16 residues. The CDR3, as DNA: TGCGCCAGCAGCCAAGTACCCCAGGGTACCTACAATGAGCAGTTCTTC. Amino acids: CASSQVPQGTYNEQFF.

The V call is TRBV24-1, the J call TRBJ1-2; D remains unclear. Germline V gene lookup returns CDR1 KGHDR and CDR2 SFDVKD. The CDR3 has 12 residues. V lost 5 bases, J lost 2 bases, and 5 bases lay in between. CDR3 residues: CATSGVNYGYTF. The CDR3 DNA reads TGTGCCACCAGTGGGGTGAACTATGGCTACACCTTC.

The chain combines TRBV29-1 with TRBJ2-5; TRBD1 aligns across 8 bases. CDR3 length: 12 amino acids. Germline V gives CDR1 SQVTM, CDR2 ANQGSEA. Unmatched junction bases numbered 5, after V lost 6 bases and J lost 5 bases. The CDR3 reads CSVRRTGETQYF. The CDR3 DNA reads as TGCAGCGTGAGGAGGACAGGGGAGACCCAGTACTTC.

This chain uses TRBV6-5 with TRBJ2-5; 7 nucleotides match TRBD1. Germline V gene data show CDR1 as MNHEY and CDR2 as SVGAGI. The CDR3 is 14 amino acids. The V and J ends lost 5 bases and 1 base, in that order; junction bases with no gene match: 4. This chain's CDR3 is CASSTGTAQETQYF. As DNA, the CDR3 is TGTGCCAGCAGTACGGGGACAGCCCAAGAGACCCAGTACTTC.

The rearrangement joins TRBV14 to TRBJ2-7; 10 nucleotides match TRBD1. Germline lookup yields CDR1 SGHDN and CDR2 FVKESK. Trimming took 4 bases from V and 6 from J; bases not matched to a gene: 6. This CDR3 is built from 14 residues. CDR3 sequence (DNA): TGTGCCAGCAGCCGGGGGACAGGGGTTGGCGAGCAGTACTTC. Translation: CASSRGTGVGEQYF.

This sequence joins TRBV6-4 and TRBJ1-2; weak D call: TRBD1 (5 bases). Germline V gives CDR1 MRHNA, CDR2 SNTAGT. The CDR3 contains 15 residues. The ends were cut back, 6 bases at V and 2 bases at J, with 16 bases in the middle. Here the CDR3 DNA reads TGTGCCAGCAGCGCCAACCCGGGGCAGAACTATGGCTACACCTTC. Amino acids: CASSANPGQNYGYTF.

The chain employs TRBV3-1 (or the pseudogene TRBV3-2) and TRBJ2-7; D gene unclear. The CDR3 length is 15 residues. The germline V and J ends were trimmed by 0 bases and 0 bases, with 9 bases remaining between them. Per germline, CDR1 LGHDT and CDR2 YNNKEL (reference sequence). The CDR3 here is CASSQDRTRSYEQYF. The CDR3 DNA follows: TGTGCCAGCAGCCAAGATCGGACCCGCTCCTACGAGCAGTACTTC.

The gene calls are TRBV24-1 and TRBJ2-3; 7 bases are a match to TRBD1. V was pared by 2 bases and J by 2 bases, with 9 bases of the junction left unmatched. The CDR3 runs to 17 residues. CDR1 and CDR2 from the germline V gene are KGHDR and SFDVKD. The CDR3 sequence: CATSDWGTAFATDTQYF. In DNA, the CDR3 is TGTGCCACCAGTGATTGGGGGACAGCGTTCGCCACAGATACGCAGTATTTT.

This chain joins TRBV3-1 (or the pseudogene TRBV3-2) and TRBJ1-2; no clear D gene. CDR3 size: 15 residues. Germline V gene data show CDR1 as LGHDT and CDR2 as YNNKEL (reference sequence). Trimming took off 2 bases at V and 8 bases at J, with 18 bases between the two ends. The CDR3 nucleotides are TGTGCCAGCAGCCAATCACCCACGGGCCCGGGGGGCTACACCTTC. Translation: CASSQSPTGPGGYTF.

CDR3 region: CASSSRTGDNYGYTF. The CDR3 coding sequence is TGTGCCAGCAGCTCCCGGACAGGGGATAACTATGGCTACACCTTC. The rearrangement links TRBV9 to TRBJ1-2, with 9 nucleotides matching TRBD1. V shed 4 bases, J shed 1 base, and the junction held 5 bases outside the gene matches. Germline CDR1 SGDLS, CDR2 YYNGEE. There are 15 residues in the CDR3.

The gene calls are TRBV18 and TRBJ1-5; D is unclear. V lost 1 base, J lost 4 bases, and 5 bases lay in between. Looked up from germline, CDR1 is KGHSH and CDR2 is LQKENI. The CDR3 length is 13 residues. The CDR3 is CASSPQENQPQHF. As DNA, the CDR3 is TGTGCCAGCTCACCACAGGAGAATCAGCCCCAGCATTTT.

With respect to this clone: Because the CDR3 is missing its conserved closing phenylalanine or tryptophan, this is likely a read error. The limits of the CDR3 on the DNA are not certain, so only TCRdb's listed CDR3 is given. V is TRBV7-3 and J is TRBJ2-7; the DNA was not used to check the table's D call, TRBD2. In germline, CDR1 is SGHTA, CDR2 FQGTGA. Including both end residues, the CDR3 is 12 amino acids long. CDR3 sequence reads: CASSLMGGPPSY.

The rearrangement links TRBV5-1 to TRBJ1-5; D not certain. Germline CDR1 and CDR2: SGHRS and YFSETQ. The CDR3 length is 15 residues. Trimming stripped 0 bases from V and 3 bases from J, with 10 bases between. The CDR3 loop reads CASSLGTVNNQPQHF. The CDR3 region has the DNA TGCGCCAGCAGCTTGGGGACGGTGAACAATCAGCCCCAGCATTTT.

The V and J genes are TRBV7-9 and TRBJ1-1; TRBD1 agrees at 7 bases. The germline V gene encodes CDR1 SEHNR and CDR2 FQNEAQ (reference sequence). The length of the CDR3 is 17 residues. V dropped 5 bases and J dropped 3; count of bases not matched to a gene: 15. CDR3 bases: TGTGCCAGCAGCCACCATAAGCGGACAGGAAGACACACTGAAGCTTTCTTT. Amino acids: CASSHHKRTGRHTEAFF.

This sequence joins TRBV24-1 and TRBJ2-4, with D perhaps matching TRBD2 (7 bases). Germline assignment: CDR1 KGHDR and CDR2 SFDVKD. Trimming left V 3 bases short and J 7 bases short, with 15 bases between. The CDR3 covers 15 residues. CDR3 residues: CATSDPRGGENIQYF. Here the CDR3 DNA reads TGTGCCACCAGTGATCCTAGGGGGGGTGAGAACATTCAGTACTTC.